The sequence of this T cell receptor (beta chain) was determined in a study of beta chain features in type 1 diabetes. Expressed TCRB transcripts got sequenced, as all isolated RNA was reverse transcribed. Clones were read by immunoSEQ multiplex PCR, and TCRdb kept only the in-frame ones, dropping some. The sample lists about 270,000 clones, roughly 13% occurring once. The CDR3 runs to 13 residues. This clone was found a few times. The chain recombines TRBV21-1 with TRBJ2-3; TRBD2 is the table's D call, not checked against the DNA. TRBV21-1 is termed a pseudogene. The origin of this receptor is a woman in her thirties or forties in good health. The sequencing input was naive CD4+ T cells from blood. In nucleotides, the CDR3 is TGTGCCAGCAGCAAAGCCCCGGTTAGTCGGGGGTATTTT. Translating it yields CASSKAPVSRGYF.